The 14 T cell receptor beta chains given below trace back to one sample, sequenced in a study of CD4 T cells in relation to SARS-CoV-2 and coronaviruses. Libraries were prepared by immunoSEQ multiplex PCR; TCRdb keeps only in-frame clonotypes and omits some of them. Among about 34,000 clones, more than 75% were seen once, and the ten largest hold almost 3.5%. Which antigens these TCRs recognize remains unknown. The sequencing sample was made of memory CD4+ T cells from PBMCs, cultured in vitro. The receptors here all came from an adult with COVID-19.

CDR3 coding DNA: TGTGCCAGCAGCCTAGGGGGTAGCGGGGGGCCCCAGTACTTC. This encodes CASSLGGSGGPQYF. The chain couples TRBV11-1 to TRBJ2-5, with 10 bases fitting TRBD2. CDR3 length: 14 residues. Trimming took 5 bases from V and 9 from J; bases not matched to a gene: 9. Germline lookup yields CDR1 SGHAT and CDR2 FQDESV (reference sequence).

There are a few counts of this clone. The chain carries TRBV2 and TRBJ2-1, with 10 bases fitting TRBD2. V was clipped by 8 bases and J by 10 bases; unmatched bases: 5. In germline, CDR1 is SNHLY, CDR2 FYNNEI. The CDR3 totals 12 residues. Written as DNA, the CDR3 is TGTGCCAGCCGAGCGGGGGGGTACGAGCAGTTCTTC. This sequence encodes CASRAGGYEQFF.

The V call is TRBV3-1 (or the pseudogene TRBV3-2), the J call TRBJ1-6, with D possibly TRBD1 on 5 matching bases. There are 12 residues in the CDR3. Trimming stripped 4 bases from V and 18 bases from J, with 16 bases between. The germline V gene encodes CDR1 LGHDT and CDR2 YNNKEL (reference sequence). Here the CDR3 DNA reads TGTGCCAGCAGCCTAGGTCCGGGGGACTCCCACTTT. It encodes CASSLGPGDSHF.

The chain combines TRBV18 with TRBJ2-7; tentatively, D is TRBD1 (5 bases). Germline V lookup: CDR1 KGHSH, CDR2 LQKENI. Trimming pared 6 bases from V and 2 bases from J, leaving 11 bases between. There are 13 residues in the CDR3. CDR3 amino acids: CASSEGVAYEQYF. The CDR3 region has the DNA TGTGCCAGCTCGGAAGGGGTAGCCTACGAGCAGTACTTC.

The CDR3 sequence is CASSLTGTGTYEQYF. CDR3 DNA sequence: TGTGCCAGCAGCTTAACCGGGACAGGTACCTACGAGCAGTACTTC. V gene TRBV7-3 combines with J gene TRBJ2-7, with 8 bases matching TRBD1. Germline V gene sequence: CDR1 SGHTA, CDR2 FQGTGA. This CDR3 contains 15 residues. Unmatched junction bases numbered 3, after V lost 0 bases and J lost 2 bases.

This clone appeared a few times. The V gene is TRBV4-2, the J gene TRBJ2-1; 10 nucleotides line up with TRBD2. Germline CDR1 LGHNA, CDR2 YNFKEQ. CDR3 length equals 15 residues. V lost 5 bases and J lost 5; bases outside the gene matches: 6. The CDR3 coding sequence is TGTGCCAGCAGCAGGGAGACTAGCGGGCACAATGAGCAGTTCTTC. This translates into CASSRETSGHNEQFF.

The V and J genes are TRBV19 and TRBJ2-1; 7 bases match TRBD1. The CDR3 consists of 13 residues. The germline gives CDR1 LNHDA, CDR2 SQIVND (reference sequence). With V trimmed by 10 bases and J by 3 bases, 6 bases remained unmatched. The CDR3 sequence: CATADRVYNEQFF. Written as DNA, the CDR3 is TGTGCCACCGCCGACAGGGTCTACAATGAGCAGTTCTTC.

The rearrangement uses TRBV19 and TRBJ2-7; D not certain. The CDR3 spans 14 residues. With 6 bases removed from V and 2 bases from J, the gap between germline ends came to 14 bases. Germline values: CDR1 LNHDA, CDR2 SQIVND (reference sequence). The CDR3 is CASSPADKAYEQYF. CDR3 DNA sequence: TGTGCCAGTAGCCCTGCAGACAAAGCCTACGAGCAGTACTTC.

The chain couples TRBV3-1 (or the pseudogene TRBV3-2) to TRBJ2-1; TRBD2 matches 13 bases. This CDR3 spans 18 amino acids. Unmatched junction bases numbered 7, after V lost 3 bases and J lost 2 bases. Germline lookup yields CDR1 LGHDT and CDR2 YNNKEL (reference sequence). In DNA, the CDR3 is TGTGCCAGCAGCCAGGCCTGGGGGACTAGCGGGACCTACAATGAGCAGTTCTTC. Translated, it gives CASSQAWGTSGTYNEQFF.

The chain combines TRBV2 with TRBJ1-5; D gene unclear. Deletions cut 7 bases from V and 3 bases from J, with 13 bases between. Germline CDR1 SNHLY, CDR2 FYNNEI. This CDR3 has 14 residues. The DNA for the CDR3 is TGTGCCAGCATGAGGTCACAGAACAATCAGCCCCAGCATTTT. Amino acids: CASMRSQNNQPQHF.

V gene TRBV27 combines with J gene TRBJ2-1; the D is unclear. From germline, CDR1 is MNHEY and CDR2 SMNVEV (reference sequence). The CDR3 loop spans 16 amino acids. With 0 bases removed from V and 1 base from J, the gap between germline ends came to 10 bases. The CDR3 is CASSLSLVWSYNEQFF. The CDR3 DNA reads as TGTGCCAGCAGTTTATCTTTAGTCTGGTCCTACAATGAGCAGTTCTTC.

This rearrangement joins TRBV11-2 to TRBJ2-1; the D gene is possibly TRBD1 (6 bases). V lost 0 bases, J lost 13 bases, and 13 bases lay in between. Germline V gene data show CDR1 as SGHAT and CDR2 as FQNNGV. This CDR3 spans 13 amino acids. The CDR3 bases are TGTGCCAGCAGCTTAGAGTTCAGGGGAGAACAGTTCTTC. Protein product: CASSLEFRGEQFF.

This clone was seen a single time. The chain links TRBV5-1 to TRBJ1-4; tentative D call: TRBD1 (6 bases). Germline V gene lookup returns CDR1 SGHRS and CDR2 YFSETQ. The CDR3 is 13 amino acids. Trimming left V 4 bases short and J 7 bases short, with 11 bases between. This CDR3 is CASSLQGSEKLFF. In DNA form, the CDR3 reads TGCGCCAGCAGCCTACAGGGAAGTGAAAAACTGTTTTTT.

In DNA, the CDR3 is TGTGCCAGCAGCGCCGAGGGGGCTGCTAACTATGGCTACACCTTC. Protein product: CASSAEGAANYGYTF. The rearrangement joins TRBV9 to TRBJ1-2, with TRBD1 matching 7 bases. From germline, CDR1 is SGDLS and CDR2 YYNGEE. V was pared by 3 bases and J by 0 bases, with 5 bases of the junction left unmatched. The CDR3 runs 15 residues.